A selection of T cell receptor beta chains follows, all from one sample in a study of CD8 T cells in Susac syndrome. TCRdb recomputed calls from the immunoSEQ multiplex PCR reads with MiXCR, one row per CDR3 protein. Seen here are 65,000 to 100,000 distinct CDR3 sequences, about 96% observed once, and the top ten hold approximately 0.39%. Sequencing was carried out using CD8+ T cells from PBMCs. Receptor source: a human donor with Susac syndrome. Both conserved end residues are part of each CDR3. Each record gives: CDR3 length, J gene, clone size, V gene, D gene, CDR3 protein, CDR3 DNA. The D gene is left open where the match is weak. Part of the rows lack a size; the others show once, few, many or a class for expanded clones.

15,TRBJ1-1,-,TRBV9,-,CASSASEGWDTEAFF,TGTGCCAGCAGCGCATCCGAGGGATGGGACACTGAAGCTTTCTTT
13,TRBJ2-7,-,TRBV28,TRBD1,CASSLSTGVEQYF,TGTGCCAGCAGTTTATCAACAGGGGTCGAGCAGTACTTC
18,TRBJ1-5,once,TRBV15,-,CATSRDFPIPVAGQPQHF,TGTGCCACCAGCAGAGACTTCCCTATACCGGTAGCGGGTCAGCCCCAGCATTTT
17,TRBJ1-6,-,TRBV4-3,-,CASSQDHRDGPNSPLHF,TGCGCCAGCAGCCAAGACCACCGGGACGGGCCAAATTCACCCCTCCACTTT
14,TRBJ1-1,-,TRBV15,-,CATSSRQAATEAFF,TGTGCCACCAGCTCTCGACAGGCGGCCACCGAAGCTTTCTTT
13,TRBJ2-2,-,TRBV20-1,-,CSGEENRGGELFF,TGCAGTGGGGAGGAAAATCGGGGCGGGGAGCTGTTTTTT
12,TRBJ2-5,once,TRBV18,TRBD1,CATGDSPETQYF,TGTGCCACCGGGGACAGCCCAGAGACCCAGTACTTC
16,TRBJ2-1,once,TRBV20-1,-,CSATDLRENRLGEQFF,TGCAGTGCTACCGACCTTCGGGAAAATAGGCTAGGGGAGCAGTTCTTC
15,TRBJ2-5,-,TRBV29-1,-,CSVEMDSTPGETQYF,TGCAGCGTTGAAATGGACTCAACCCCAGGGGAGACCCAGTACTTC
15,TRBJ2-2,-,TRBV15,-,CATSRAPDGSGELFF,TGTGCCACCAGCAGAGCCCCCGACGGGTCCGGGGAGCTGTTTTTT
15,TRBJ2-1,-,TRBV20-1,TRBD1,CSAREQGGLIVEQFF,TGCAGTGCCCGCGAACAGGGGGGCCTCATAGTTGAGCAGTTCTTC
14,TRBJ2-7,-,TRBV6-5,TRBD2,CASRTTSGPYEQYF,TGTGCCAGCAGAACGACTAGCGGGCCGTACGAGCAGTACTTC
16,TRBJ1-2,-,TRBV11-2,TRBD1,CASSFITPGQGGGYTF,TGTGCCAGCAGCTTTATCACCCCTGGACAGGGCGGGGGCTACACCTTC
13,TRBJ1-6,-,TRBV28,TRBD1,CASKGTGESPLHF,TGTGCCAGCAAGGGGACAGGGGAATCACCCCTCCACTTT
14,TRBJ2-7,-,TRBV5-6,-,CASSLKGSSYEQYF,TGTGCCAGCAGCTTAAAGGGTTCCTCCTACGAGCAGTACTTC
13,TRBJ2-5,-,TRBV27,TRBD1,CATGQGSERTQYF,TGTGCCACCGGACAGGGGTCGGAGCGGACCCAGTACTTC
14,TRBJ2-3,-,TRBV20-1,TRBD2,CSATAGRLTDTQYF,TGCAGTGCAACCGCCGGGAGGTTGACAGATACGCAGTATTTT
15,TRBJ1-1,-,TRBV9,-,CASSGPGVLNTEAFF,TGTGCCAGCAGCGGACCAGGGGTCTTGAACACTGAAGCTTTCTTT
13,TRBJ2-7,-,TRBV7-3,TRBD2,CASGAAGGDEQYF,TGTGCGAGCGGGGCCGCCGGAGGAGACGAGCAGTACTTC
13,TRBJ1-2,-,TRBV20-1,-,CSASSTNNYGYTF,TGCAGTGCTTCGAGCACCAATAACTATGGCTACACCTTC
17,TRBJ2-7,once,TRBV29-1,TRBD2,CSVSGTSGRSGAYEQYF,TGCAGCGTTTCCGGGACTAGCGGGAGGAGCGGGGCCTACGAGCAGTACTTC
14,TRBJ1-5,-,TRBV10-3,TRBD1,CAISEGTGRQPQHF,TGTGCCATCAGTGAAGGGACAGGTCGTCAGCCCCAGCATTTT
16,TRBJ2-1,-,TRBV4-3,TRBD2,CASTPGGGPSYNEQFF,TGCGCCAGCACCCCGGGAGGGGGGCCCTCCTACAATGAGCAGTTCTTC
14,TRBJ2-1,-,TRBV6-2/TRBV6-3,-,CASKTRGTYNEQFF,TGTGCCAGCAAGACCCGGGGGACCTACAATGAGCAGTTCTTC
15,TRBJ2-2,once,TRBV7-8,TRBD2,CASENFAGETGELFF,TGTGCCAGCGAAAACTTCGCGGGGGAGACCGGGGAGCTGTTTTTT
15,TRBJ2-7,-,TRBV29-1,TRBD1,CSVEYRDRVTYEQYF,TGCAGCGTTGAGTACCGGGACAGGGTAACCTACGAGCAGTACTTC
11,TRBJ1-5,once,TRBV20-1,-,CSARDMGIQHF,TGCAGTGCTAGAGATATGGGAATCCAGCATTTT